Reported below is one TCR beta chain. Its matching antigen is unknown. A junction boundary mismatches the germline segment, possibly from a read error. The data were obtained in a study of CD8+ T cells in alopecia areata. Treatment in this sample: oral pan-JAK inhibitor, 5-10 mg twice daily. Specimens obtained from alopecia areata patients comprised lesional scalp punch biopsies and peripheral blood. Per germline, CDR1 MNHEY and CDR2 SVGAGI. The length of the CDR3 is 13 residues. Study conclusions and caveats: Unlike in mice, where it was clearer, TCR sharing across patients was less clear, possibly HLA-related. Relative to normal scalp, lesional scalp, especially alopecia totalis/universalis, showed higher clonality.

Following extraction, RNA underwent reverse transcription to cDNA, which served as the sequencing template. Profiling relied on immunoSEQ multiplex PCR, and the TCRdb table lists in-frame clones only, not all of them. The data contain around 5,900 clones, under 75% of them singletons. This receptor was identified in a human donor with alopecia areata. V is TRBV6-5 and J is TRBJ2-1, with a possible D match to TRBD2 (5 bases). Source: skin, taken at roughly week 30, from a patient treated with tofacitinib. The CDR3 protein is CAISEGSADEQFF. In DNA form, the CDR3 reads TGTGCCATCAGTGAAGGGAGCGCCGATGAGCAGTTCTTC.